The sequence of this T cell receptor beta chain was determined in a study of CD8 T cells in Susac syndrome. Study details: The Susac syndrome patients that were sequenced included five or six with active disease and under ten in remission.

RNA amounts of about 0.45 to 1 ug underwent reverse transcription with random hexamers. One entry per CDR3 protein, called by TCRdb with MiXCR from the immunoSEQ multiplex PCR reads. Of around 71,000 distinct CDR3 sequences listed, 93% are singletons. As for this clonotype: What it binds is unknown.

Notes on the study in general: The CD4+ T cell repertoires of Susac syndrome were found to show no clonal expansion.

V gave up 4 bases and J gave up 2 bases, with 15 bases separating them. The CDR3 loop spans 16 amino acids. Per the germline V gene, CDR1 is LNHDA and CDR2 is SQIVND (reference sequence). The sample comprised CD4+ T cells from PBMCs. The chain joins TRBV19 to TRBJ2-1; D is unresolved. This TCR was recovered from a human donor with Susac syndrome. The CDR3 DNA sequence: TGTGCCAGTAGTAAGGCCGAGGCAGTACCCTACAATGAGCAGTTCTTC. Protein product: CASSKAEAVPYNEQFF.